The present T cell receptor beta chain was sequenced within a study of TIL therapy for anti-PD-1-resistant metastatic lung cancer. Study background: Median tumor mutation burden was approximately 1.5 mutations per megabase.

Time point specified: pre-treatment sample, taken before nivolumab and TIL therapy. The libraries were made with immunoSEQ v3. Each library reached roughly 2 million read pairs, or about 5-6.5 million at deep level. The protocol was immunoSEQ multiplex PCR, while the TCRdb copy is restricted to in-frame clones and leaves out a portion. The sample holds tens of thousands of clones, roughly 85% seen once. Germline V lookup: CDR1 SNHLY, CDR2 FYNNEI. The CDR3 runs to 14 residues. Trimming left V 5 bases short and J 4 bases short, with 14 bases between. The chain is built from TRBV2 and TRBJ2-5; D is unclear. The clonotype comes from a person between 25 and 79 years old with non-small cell lung cancer. The sample consisted of blood, taken at baseline. This CDR3 is CASSTPESGETQYF. The CDR3 region has the DNA TGTGCCAGCAGTACCCCGGAGAGTGGAGAGACCCAGTACTTC.